This T cell receptor (beta chain) was retrieved from a study of blood T cell repertoires in COVID-19. Study background: Samples representing acute and convalescent COVID-19 were sourced from the United States, Italy and Spain.

The data were produced by immunoSEQ multiplex PCR, yet TCRdb's version contains in-frame clones alone and is incomplete. This sample has fewer than 350,000 clones, with 86% found just once. In Seattle, patients joined the study during active infection and were tracked longitudinally. The sample holds a few counts of this clone. CDR1 is LNHDA and CDR2 is SQIVND in the germline V gene (reference sequence). Deletions cut 5 bases from V and 0 bases from J, with 14 bases between. This CDR3 spans 16 amino acids. The sequence was obtained from a woman in her twenties or thirties with COVID-19, enrolled during active disease. The material sequenced was peripheral blood. The V and J genes are TRBV19 and TRBJ1-5, with D hard to call. The CDR3 region has the DNA TGTGCCAGTAGTTCAATGGGAGCGTATAGCAATCAGCCCCAGCATTTT. It codes for CASSSMGAYSNQPQHF.